Following are 3 T cell receptor beta chains from one sample sequenced in a study of blood T cell repertoires in COVID-19. The assay was immunoSEQ multiplex PCR, and TCRdb's table has in-frame clones only and misses some. Among roughly 140,000 clones listed, 60% to 80% were seen once. Source material: peripheral blood. The receptors shown here come from a man between 45 and 60 years old with active or convalescent COVID-19.

The chain links TRBV6-5 to TRBJ1-4; 8 nucleotides line up with TRBD1. V was pared by 5 bases and J by 3 bases, with 2 bases of the junction left unmatched. The germline CDR1 and CDR2 sequences are MNHEY and SVGAGI. The CDR3 has 14 amino acids. CDR3 loop: CASSRDRSNEKLFF. For the CDR3, the DNA is TGTGCCAGCAGTAGGGACAGGTCTAATGAAAAACTGTTTTTT.

The genes are TRBV9 and TRBJ2-7; TRBD1 agrees at 9 bases. Germline values: CDR1 SGDLS, CDR2 YYNGEE. The length of the CDR3 is 13 residues. Trimming took 3 bases from V and 4 from J; bases not matched to a gene: 2. DNA for the CDR3: TGTGCCAGCAGCGGCGGACAGGGGTACGAGCAGTACTTC. This gives the protein CASSGGQGYEQYF.

The chain combines TRBV19 with TRBJ2-1; TRBD2 matches at 12 bases. This CDR3 contains 20 residues. Germline V gene lookup returns CDR1 LNHDA and CDR2 SQIVND (reference sequence). With 3 bases clipped from V and 3 bases from J, the junction kept 15 bases outside the gene matches. CDR3 sequence: CASSMSARLAGGCHYNEQFF. The CDR3 bases are TGTGCCAGTAGTATGAGCGCCCGGCTAGCGGGAGGGTGCCACTACAATGAGCAGTTCTTC.